This T cell receptor beta chain is drawn from a study of blood T cell repertoires in COVID-19. Looking at the study overall: The United States, Italy and Spain provided the acute and convalescent COVID-19 samples. T cells, B-cell-depleted T cells, or PBMCs supplied cDNA or gDNA.

In the study's own analysis: Amplification from reference gene primers served as the basis for estimated nucleated cell counts. Generated by immunoSEQ multiplex PCR, the TCRdb table keeps only in-frame clones and is missing some. The DNA gave D and trimming, while V, J and clone size come from that table. The sample contains approximately 30,000 clones, about 80% of which appear only once. The source material was peripheral blood. This TCR derives from a man between 65 and 85 years old with active COVID-19.

Here the CDR3 DNA reads TGTGCCAGCAGTCGGACATATGAAGCTTTCTTT. This encodes CASSRTYEAFF. V is TRBV6-2 or TRBV6-3 and J is TRBJ1-1; D possibly corresponds to TRBD1 (5 bases). Germline loops: CDR1 MNHEY, CDR2 SVGEGT. The V end was cut by 5 bases, the J end by 7 bases, with 8 bases between. The CDR3 is 11 residues long.